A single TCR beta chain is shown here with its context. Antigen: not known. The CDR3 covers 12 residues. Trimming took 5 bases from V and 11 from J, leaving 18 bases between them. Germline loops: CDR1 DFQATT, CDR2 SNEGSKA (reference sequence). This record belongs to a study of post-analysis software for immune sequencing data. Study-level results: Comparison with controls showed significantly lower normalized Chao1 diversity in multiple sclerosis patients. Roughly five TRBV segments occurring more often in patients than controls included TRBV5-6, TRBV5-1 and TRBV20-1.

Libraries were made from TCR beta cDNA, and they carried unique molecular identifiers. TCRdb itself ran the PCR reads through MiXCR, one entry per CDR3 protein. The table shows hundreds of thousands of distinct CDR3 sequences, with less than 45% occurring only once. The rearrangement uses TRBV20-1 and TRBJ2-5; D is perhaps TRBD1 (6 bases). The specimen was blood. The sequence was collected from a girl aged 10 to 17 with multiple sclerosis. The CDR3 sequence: CSAPKTGQEQYF. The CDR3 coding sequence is TGCAGTGCTCCCAAGACAGGTCAAGAGCAGTACTTC.